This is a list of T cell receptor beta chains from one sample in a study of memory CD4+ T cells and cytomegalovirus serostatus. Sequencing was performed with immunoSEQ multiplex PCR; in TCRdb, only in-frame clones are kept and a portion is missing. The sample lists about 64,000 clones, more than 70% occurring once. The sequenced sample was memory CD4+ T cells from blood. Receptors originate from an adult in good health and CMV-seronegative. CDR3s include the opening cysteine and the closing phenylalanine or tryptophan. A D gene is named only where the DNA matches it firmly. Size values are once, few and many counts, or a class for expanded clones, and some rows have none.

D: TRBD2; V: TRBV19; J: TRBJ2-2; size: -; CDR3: CATQQREGPTGELFF; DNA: TGTGCCACTCAACAGCGGGAGGGCCCCACCGGGGAGCTGTTTTTT
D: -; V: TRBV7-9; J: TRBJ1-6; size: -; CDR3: CASSFGANNSPLHF; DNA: TGTGCCAGCAGCTTTGGGGCAAATAATTCACCCCTCCACTTT
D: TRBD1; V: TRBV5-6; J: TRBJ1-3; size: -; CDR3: CASSLQGAPGNTIYF; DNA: TGTGCCAGCAGCTTACAGGGGGCTCCTGGAAACACCATATATTTT
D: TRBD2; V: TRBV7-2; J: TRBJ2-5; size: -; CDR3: CASSFLLTSGAKQETQYF; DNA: TGTGCCAGCAGCTTCCTTCTGACTAGCGGGGCCAAACAAGAGACCCAGTACTTC
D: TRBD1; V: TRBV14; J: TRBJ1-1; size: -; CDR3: CASSQDWTGRRTEAFF; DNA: TGTGCCAGCAGCCAAGACTGGACAGGGCGGCGGACTGAAGCTTTCTTT
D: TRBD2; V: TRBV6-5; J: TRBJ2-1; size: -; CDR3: CASSYSGLAGDFEQFF; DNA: TGTGCCAGCAGTTACTCAGGACTAGCGGGTGACTTTGAGCAGTTCTTC
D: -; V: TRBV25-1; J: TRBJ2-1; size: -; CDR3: CASSEQGFEQFF; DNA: TGTGCCAGCAGTGAGCAGGGGTTTGAGCAGTTCTTC
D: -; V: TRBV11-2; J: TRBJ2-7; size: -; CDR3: CASSLEQGIYEQYF; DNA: TGTGCCAGCAGCTTAGAGCAGGGAATCTACGAGCAGTACTTC
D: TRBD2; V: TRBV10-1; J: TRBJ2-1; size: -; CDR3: CASSESTLAGGSYNEQFF; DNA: TGCGCCAGCAGTGAGTCGACCCTAGCGGGGGGCTCCTACAATGAGCAGTTCTTC
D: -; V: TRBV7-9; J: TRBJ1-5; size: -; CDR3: CASSLASQPQHF; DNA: TGTGCCAGCAGCTTAGCGAGCCAGCCCCAGCATTTT
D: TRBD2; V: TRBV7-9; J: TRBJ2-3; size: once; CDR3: CASSTRLAGGRDTQYF; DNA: TGTGCCAGCAGCACCCGACTAGCGGGAGGGAGAGATACGCAGTATTTT
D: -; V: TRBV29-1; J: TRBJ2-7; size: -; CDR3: CSVAGSYEQYF; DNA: TGCAGCGTTGCCGGGAGCTACGAGCAGTACTTC
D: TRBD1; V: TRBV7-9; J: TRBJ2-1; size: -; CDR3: CASSLTQGDNEQFF; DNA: TGTGCCAGCAGCTTAACGCAGGGGGACAATGAGCAGTTCTTC
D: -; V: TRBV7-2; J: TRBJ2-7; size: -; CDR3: CASSTDRSYEQYF; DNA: TGTGCCAGCAGCACGGACAGATCCTACGAGCAGTACTTC
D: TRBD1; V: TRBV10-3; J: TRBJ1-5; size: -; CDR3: CAIRDRENQPQHF; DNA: TGTGCCATCAGAGACAGGGAAAATCAGCCCCAGCATTTT
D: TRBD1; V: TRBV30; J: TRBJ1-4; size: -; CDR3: CAWNLQGEKLFF; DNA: TGTGCCTGGAACTTACAGGGGGAAAAACTGTTTTTT
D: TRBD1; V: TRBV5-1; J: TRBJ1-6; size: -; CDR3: CASSLEGQGRGSPLHF; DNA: TGCGCCAGCAGCTTGGAAGGACAGGGCAGAGGTTCACCCCTCCACTTT
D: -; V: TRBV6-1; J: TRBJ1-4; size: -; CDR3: CASFVGPHEKLFF; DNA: TGTGCCAGCTTTGTAGGGCCGCATGAAAAACTGTTTTTT
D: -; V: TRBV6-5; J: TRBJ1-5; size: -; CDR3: CASSSPSLAGQPQHF; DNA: TGTGCCAGCAGTTCACCCTCACTTGCTGGTCAGCCCCAGCATTTT
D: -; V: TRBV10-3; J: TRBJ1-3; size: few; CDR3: CAISAQKGGGLNSGNTIYF; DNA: TGTGCCATCAGTGCCCAGAAAGGGGGGGGCCTGAACTCTGGAAACACCATATATTTT
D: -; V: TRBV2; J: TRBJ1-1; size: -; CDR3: CASSETGRAFTEAFF; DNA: TGTGCCAGCAGTGAAACTGGCAGGGCTTTCACTGAAGCTTTCTTT
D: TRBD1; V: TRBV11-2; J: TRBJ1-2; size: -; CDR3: CASSLELEGAGGYTF; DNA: TGTGCCAGCAGCTTAGAGTTGGAGGGGGCGGGTGGCTACACCTTC
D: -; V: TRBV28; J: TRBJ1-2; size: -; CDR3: CASSQGAYGYTF; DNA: TGTGCCAGCAGCCAAGGGGCCTATGGCTACACCTTC
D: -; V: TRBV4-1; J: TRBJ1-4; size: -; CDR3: CASSQSTELVKLFF; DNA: TGCGCCAGCAGCCAATCTACGGAATTAGTTAAACTGTTTTTT
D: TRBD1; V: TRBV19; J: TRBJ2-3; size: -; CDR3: CASTTKTGFTTDTQYF; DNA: TGTGCCAGTACCACCAAGACAGGGTTTACCACAGATACGCAGTATTTT
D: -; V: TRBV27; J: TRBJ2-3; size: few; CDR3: CASSLSPDTQYF; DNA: TGTGCCAGCAGTTTATCACCAGATACGCAGTATTTT
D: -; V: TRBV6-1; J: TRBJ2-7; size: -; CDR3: CASSDQTGNLYEQYF; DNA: TGTGCCAGCAGTGACCAAACAGGTAACCTTTACGAGCAGTACTTC
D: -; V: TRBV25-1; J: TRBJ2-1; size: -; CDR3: CASSELDSGSYNEQFF; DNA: TGTGCCAGCAGTGAATTGGATAGCGGCTCCTACAATGAGCAGTTCTTC
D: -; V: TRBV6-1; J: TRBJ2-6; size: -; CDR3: CASQPQSSGANVLTF; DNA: TGTGCCAGCCAACCACAGAGCTCTGGGGCCAACGTCCTGACTTTC
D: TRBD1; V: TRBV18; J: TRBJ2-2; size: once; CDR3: CASSSGQGRYTGELFF; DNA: TGTGCCAGCTCATCGGGACAGGGGAGATACACCGGGGAGCTGTTTTTT
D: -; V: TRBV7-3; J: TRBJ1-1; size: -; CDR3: CASSLQYGTEAFF; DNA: TGTGCCAGCAGCTTACAGTACGGCACTGAAGCTTTCTTT